This is a list of T cell receptor beta chains from one sample in a study of control samples from healthy donors and cancer patients. TCRdb's copy holds only in-frame clones and misses some; the assay was immunoSEQ multiplex PCR. The top ten clones hold over 4% of a sample with 180,000 or so clones, around 93% of them seen once. Sequenced sample: blood. The receptors stem from an older woman in good health. The CDR3 runs from the conserved cysteine through the conserved F or W. Fields, in order: V gene, J gene, clone size, D gene, CDR3 protein, CDR3 DNA. D genes are given only for firm matches. Part of the rows lack a size; the others show once, few, many or a class for expanded clones.

TRBV15	TRBJ1-1	-	-	CATSKGAGRTEAFF	TGTGCCACCAGCAAAGGAGCAGGGAGGACTGAAGCTTTCTTT
TRBV3-1/TRBV3-2	TRBJ1-5	few	-	CASSQGVKGNQPQHF	TGTGCCAGCAGCCAAGGGGTTAAGGGGAATCAGCCCCAGCATTTT
TRBV25-1	TRBJ1-2	few	-	CASSNFGLPGYTF	TGTGCCAGCAGTAATTTCGGGCTCCCTGGCTACACCTTC
TRBV7-9	TRBJ2-7	few	TRBD1	CASLGQEFYEQYF	TGTGCCAGCCTGGGACAGGAGTTCTACGAGCAGTACTTC
TRBV4-2	TRBJ1-2	once	TRBD1	CASSQEGTGIPYGYTF	TGTGCCAGCAGCCAAGAGGGGACAGGGATCCCCTATGGCTACACCTTC
TRBV5-1	TRBJ2-2	once	-	CASRLSVGNTGELFF	TGCGCCAGCAGACTCAGCGTGGGGAACACCGGGGAGCTGTTTTTT
TRBV3-1/TRBV3-2	TRBJ2-1	once	TRBD1	CASSLRTGWGNEQFF	TGTGCCAGCAGCCTCAGGACAGGGTGGGGTAATGAGCAGTTCTTC
TRBV6-2/TRBV6-3	TRBJ1-5	few	-	CASSRINTNSNQPQHF	TGTGCCAGCAGCAGAATAAACACTAATAGCAATCAGCCCCAGCATTTT
TRBV7-2	TRBJ1-2	-	-	CASSPKPGLSYGYTF	TGTGCCAGCAGCCCCAAACCGGGCCTTTCTTATGGCTACACCTTC
TRBV20-1	TRBJ1-5	-	TRBD1	CSASQFRQGRQPQHF	TGCAGTGCTAGTCAGTTCCGACAGGGTAGACAGCCCCAGCATTTT
TRBV11-2	TRBJ2-3	-	-	CASSLDFTAPRDTQYF	TGTGCCAGCAGCTTAGATTTTACCGCCCCCCGGGATACGCAGTATTTT
TRBV7-2	TRBJ1-4	once	-	CASSHGRGGDEKLFF	TGTGCCAGCAGCCATGGGCGGGGGGGCGATGAAAAACTGTTTTTT
TRBV5-1	TRBJ1-1	few	-	CASSQGRQNTEAFF	TGCGCCAGCAGCCAGGGACGTCAGAACACTGAAGCTTTCTTT
TRBV27	TRBJ1-1	-	-	CASSFAGMGTEAFF	TGTGCCAGCAGTTTTGCGGGCATGGGAACTGAAGCTTTCTTT
TRBV20-1	TRBJ2-3	-	TRBD2	CSASNIAGTAADTQYF	TGCAGTGCTAGTAATATAGCGGGAACAGCAGCAGATACGCAGTATTTT
TRBV5-1	TRBJ2-3	-	TRBD2	CASSPGLAGTDTQYF	TGCGCCAGCAGCCCCGGACTAGCTGGCACAGATACGCAGTATTTT
TRBV5-1	TRBJ2-3	-	TRBD2	CASSPGERGDSTDTQYF	TGCGCCAGCAGCCCAGGTGAACGGGGGGATAGCACAGATACGCAGTATTTT
TRBV10-3	TRBJ1-1	-	-	CAISEPSKWGKTEAFF	TGTGCCATCAGTGAGCCCTCCAAGTGGGGGAAGACTGAAGCTTTCTTT
TRBV30	TRBJ2-2	-	TRBD1	CAWSLTGQGWSGELFF	TGTGCCTGGAGCCTAACGGGACAGGGGTGGTCCGGGGAGCTGTTTTTT
TRBV7-2	TRBJ1-1	-	TRBD1	CASSLAGQVNTEAFF	TGTGCCAGCAGCTTAGCTGGACAGGTGAACACTGAAGCTTTCTTT
TRBV4-2	TRBJ1-2	-	-	CASSHEWGYTF	TGTGCCAGCAGCCACGAGTGGGGCTACACCTTC
TRBV2	TRBJ1-2	-	-	CASSFDSNYGYTF	TGTGCCAGCAGTTTCGACAGTAACTATGGCTACACCTTC
TRBV11-2	TRBJ1-3	-	-	CASSLGSGNTIYF	TGTGCCAGCAGCTTAGGCTCTGGAAACACCATATATTTT
TRBV11-2	TRBJ2-1	-	TRBD1	CASSLESLGQGANEQFF	TGTGCCAGCAGCTTAGAATCGCTGGGACAGGGGGCGAATGAGCAGTTCTTC
TRBV6-5	TRBJ2-5	-	-	CASSYSRGLETQYF	TGTGCCAGCAGTTACTCGCGGGGGCTAGAGACCCAGTACTTC
TRBV10-3	TRBJ1-3	-	-	CAISESLWSPGANTIYF	TGTGCCATCAGTGAGTCGCTATGGTCACCCGGGGCGAACACCATATATTTT
TRBV19	TRBJ1-2	-	-	CASSSPQVKGGGYTF	TGTGCCAGTAGTTCTCCGCAGGTTAAAGGGGGAGGCTACACCTTC
TRBV6-5	TRBJ1-1	-	-	CASSIEEGPEAFF	TGTGCCAGCAGTATTGAGGAGGGACCTGAAGCTTTCTTT
TRBV10-3	TRBJ2-4	-	TRBD2	CAISGTSGGPRAIQYF	TGTGCCATCAGTGGAACTAGCGGGGGCCCCAGAGCCATTCAGTACTTC
TRBV18	TRBJ1-1	-	-	CASSPHGGGNTEAFF	TGTGCCAGCTCACCCCACGGGGGGGGGAACACTGAAGCTTTCTTT
TRBV12-3/TRBV12-4	TRBJ1-1	-	-	CASSPHPETEAFF	TGTGCCAGCAGTCCGCATCCCGAAACTGAAGCTTTCTTT
TRBV10-3	TRBJ2-1	-	-	CAISEFSSLNNNEQFF	TGTGCCATCAGTGAGTTCTCTAGCCTAAATAACAATGAGCAGTTCTTC
TRBV4-3	TRBJ2-1	-	-	CASSQQLAEYNEQFF	TGCGCCAGCAGCCAACAACTAGCCGAATACAATGAGCAGTTCTTC
TRBV25-1	TRBJ2-2	-	-	CASSTGLNTGELFF	TGTGCCAGCAGTACAGGGTTGAACACCGGGGAGCTGTTTTTT
TRBV7-2	TRBJ2-2	-	-	CASKREGNTGELFF	TGTGCCAGCAAGCGAGAGGGGAACACCGGGGAGCTGTTTTTT
TRBV18	TRBJ1-4	-	-	CASSAAGTKTNGEKLFF	TGTGCCAGCTCAGCTGCCGGGACGAAAACTAACGGTGAAAAACTGTTTTTT
TRBV18	TRBJ1-1	-	-	CASSPGLHTEAFF	TGTGCCAGCTCACCGGGCCTTCACACTGAAGCTTTCTTT
TRBV4-3	TRBJ1-4	-	-	CASSQALIGGLNEKLFF	TGCGCCAGCAGCCAAGCTCTTATCGGGGGACTTAATGAAAAACTGTTTTTT
TRBV6-4	TRBJ1-2	-	-	CASSDSAGVGYTF	TGTGCCAGCAGTGACTCTGCCGGGGTTGGCTACACCTTC
TRBV10-3	TRBJ2-1	-	TRBD2	CAISSSGGLYNEQFF	TGTGCCATCAGTTCTAGCGGGGGGCTCTACAATGAGCAGTTCTTC
TRBV2	TRBJ2-4	-	-	CASRLEELAKNIQYF	TGTGCCAGCAGGCTAGAAGAACTAGCCAAAAACATTCAGTACTTC
TRBV6-5	TRBJ1-5	once	TRBD1	CASRQGTSNQPQHF	TGTGCCAGCAGACAGGGGACGAGCAATCAGCCCCAGCATTTT
TRBV7-2	TRBJ1-2	-	-	CASSHQGHGYGYTF	TGTGCCAGCAGCCATCAGGGTCATGGCTATGGCTACACCTTC
TRBV19	TRBJ1-2	-	-	CASAQEVYGYTF	TGTGCCAGTGCTCAGGAGGTGTATGGCTACACCTTC
TRBV7-9	TRBJ2-5	-	-	CASSLVIGETQYF	TGTGCCAGCAGCTTGGTTATCGGGGAGACCCAGTACTTC
TRBV5-4	TRBJ2-7	once	-	CASSFGREGEQYF	TGTGCCAGCAGCTTCGGGCGCGAGGGAGAGCAGTACTTC
TRBV5-5	TRBJ1-2	-	-	CASSLASGSGGYTF	TGTGCCAGCAGCTTGGCCTCAGGGTCTGGTGGCTACACCTTC
TRBV2	TRBJ1-6	-	-	CASSPTPTPTNSPLHF	TGTGCCAGCAGTCCTACTCCGACCCCGACCAATTCACCCCTCCACTTT
TRBV19	TRBJ2-5	-	TRBD2	CASSKLAEVETQYF	TGTGCCAGTAGCAAACTAGCGGAGGTAGAGACCCAGTACTTC
TRBV6-6	TRBJ2-7	-	-	CASLRAHPYEQYF	TGTGCCAGCCTACGGGCTCATCCCTACGAGCAGTACTTC
TRBV20-1	TRBJ1-2	-	TRBD1	CSASDNRDRGGIGYTF	TGCAGTGCTAGTGATAACCGGGACAGGGGAGGAATTGGCTACACCTTC
TRBV7-8	TRBJ1-5	-	-	CASSPLNQPQHF	TGTGCCAGCAGCCCCCTAAATCAGCCCCAGCATTTT
TRBV7-2	TRBJ1-5	-	-	CASSSGQGPNQPQHF	TGTGCCAGCAGCTCAGGGCAGGGCCCTAATCAGCCCCAGCATTTT
TRBV27	TRBJ2-2	-	TRBD2	CASRGGGTNTGELFF	TGTGCCAGCAGAGGCGGGGGGACGAACACCGGGGAGCTGTTTTTT
TRBV2	TRBJ1-1	-	-	CASRRTVMNTEAFF	TGTGCCAGCAGGAGGACAGTCATGAACACTGAAGCTTTCTTT